These 24 T cell receptor beta chains were sequenced from one sample in a study of T cell responses to AZD1222 COVID-19 vaccine. The repertoire was sequenced with immunoSEQ multiplex PCR; TCRdb's copy has only in-frame clones and lacks some. Counted here are about 110,000 clones, roughly 89% occurring once; the ten biggest clones make up 4.4%. The sample in question was peripheral blood, obtained on day 0 of AZD1222 vaccination. The receptors originated from an adult in good health.

The rearrangement links TRBV5-1 to TRBJ2-1, with D perhaps matching TRBD2 (7 bases). CDR1 and CDR2 (germline): SGHRS, YFSETQ. This CDR3 spans 12 amino acids. Trimming removed 6 bases at V and 10 bases at J, with 14 bases between. The CDR3 coding sequence is TGCGCCAGCACAACGGGGGGCTTGGAGCAGTTCTTC. Translated, it gives CASTTGGLEQFF.

The chain joins TRBV5-1 to TRBJ1-1; D remains unclear. Trimming left V 0 bases short and J 0 bases short, with 6 bases between. This CDR3 is built from 14 residues. Per the germline V gene, CDR1 is SGHRS and CDR2 is YFSETQ. The DNA of the CDR3 is TGCGCCAGCAGCTTGGCCCCTTTGAACACTGAAGCTTTCTTT. Its protein is CASSLAPLNTEAFF.

Here the CDR3 reads CASSPRYEQYF. The CDR3, as DNA: TGTGCCAGCAGCCCAAGATACGAGCAGTACTTC. The V and J genes are TRBV7-2 and TRBJ2-7, with D uncertain. The CDR3 length is 11 residues. Germline V CDR1 and CDR2: SGHTA, FQGNSA. V was cut by 5 bases and J by 4 bases, with 6 bases left in between.

In its sample, this clone was seen a few times. The chain joins TRBV7-9 to TRBJ2-1, with 9 nucleotides matching TRBD2. The CDR3 totals 15 residues. The junction had 6 bases not matched to a gene; V was cut back by 5 bases and J by 4 bases. Germline V gene sequence: CDR1 SEHNR, CDR2 FQNEAQ (reference sequence). In DNA form, the CDR3 reads TGTGCCAGCAGCCCAGCGGGGGGACCGTACAATGAGCAGTTCTTC. Protein product: CASSPAGGPYNEQFF.

The chain joins TRBV18 to TRBJ1-5; 10 nucleotides align to TRBD1. The germline CDR1 and CDR2 sequences are KGHSH and LQKENI. The J segment lost 8 bases and the V segment lost 3 bases, leaving 7 bases of the junction unmatched. This CDR3 comprises 15 residues. The CDR3, as DNA: TGTGCCAGCTCACCGAGGACAGGGGGTGATGAGCCCCAGCATTTT. Amino acid sequence: CASSPRTGGDEPQHF.

In the case of this clone: Other DNA sequences in the same sample also yield this CDR3. V usage is TRBV18 and J usage is TRBJ1-5; D uncertain. Trimming stripped 1 base from V and 1 base from J, with 5 bases between. This CDR3 contains 14 residues. Germline V CDR1 and CDR2: KGHSH, LQKENI. The CDR3 spells CASSPQGSNQPQHF. The DNA for the CDR3 is TGTGCCAGCTCACCACAAGGGAGCAATCAGCCCCAGCATTTT.

This chain joins TRBV27 and TRBJ1-1; a possible D gene is TRBD1 (5 bases). The CDR3 has 16 amino acids. Between the trimmed V and J ends, which lost 3 bases and 0 bases, there was a span of 14 bases. Germline lookup yields CDR1 MNHEY and CDR2 SMNVEV (reference sequence). The CDR3 here is CASSLSQGLMNTEAFF. CDR3 coding DNA: TGTGCCAGCAGTTTGTCGCAGGGTCTCATGAACACTGAAGCTTTCTTT.

The genes are TRBV6-5 and TRBJ1-2; D may be TRBD1 (5 bases). The CDR3 spans 13 residues. With 0 bases removed from V and 5 bases from J, the gap between germline ends came to 7 bases. Germline V CDR1 and CDR2: MNHEY, SVGAGI. CDR3 nucleotide sequence: TGTGCCAGCAGTTACTCGACAGAGTATGGCTACACCTTC. Encoded protein: CASSYSTEYGYTF.

The rearrangement links TRBV10-3 to TRBJ1-6; no definite D call. CDR1 and CDR2 (germline): ENHRY, SYGVKD. With 6 bases removed from V and 8 bases from J, the gap between germline ends came to 8 bases. The CDR3 extends over 12 amino acids. CDR3 region: CAIRTFDSPLHF. In DNA form, the CDR3 reads TGTGCCATCAGGACCTTTGATTCACCCCTCCACTTT.

This clone was seen only a few times. The chain couples TRBV7-8 to TRBJ2-3; D is uncertain. The CDR3 is 14 residues long. V was clipped by 0 bases and J by 6 bases, with 10 bases between them. Germline lookup yields CDR1 SGHVS and CDR2 FQNEAQ. Here the CDR3 DNA reads TGTGCCAGCAGCTTAGCAGGGTTTACCGATACGCAGTATTTT. Protein product: CASSLAGFTDTQYF. The variable domain in full, with the rest retrieved from reference TRBV7-8 and TRBJ2-3, is GAGVSQSPRYKVAKRGQDVALRCDPISGHVSLFWYQQALGQGPEFLTYFQNEAQLDKSGLPSDRFFAERPEGSVSTLKIQRTQQEDSAVYLCASSLAGFTDTQYFGPGTRLTVL.

The chain carries TRBV6-5 and TRBJ2-7, with D possibly being TRBD2 (6 bases). This CDR3 contains 15 residues. The germline V gene encodes CDR1 MNHEY and CDR2 SVGAGI. The ends were cut back, 6 bases at V and 4 bases at J, with 19 bases in the middle. The DNA of the CDR3 is TGTGCCAGCAGAGCCGTACTTTGGACTACTTACGAGCAGTACTTC. Amino acids: CASRAVLWTTYEQYF.

The sample holds a few counts of this clone. The chain links TRBV6-5 to TRBJ1-2; TRBD1 matches 9 bases. The ends lost 10 bases at V and 8 bases at J; junction bases unmatched: 8. The CDR3 covers 12 residues. Germline CDR1 MNHEY, CDR2 SVGAGI. CDR3 bases: TGTGCCACCCGGGACAGGGAAGGAGGCTACACCTTC. Translation: CATRDREGGYTF.

V usage is TRBV19 and J usage is TRBJ2-3, with no clear D. V was clipped by 6 bases and J by 1 base, with 14 bases between them. The CDR3 length is 15 residues. Per germline, CDR1 LNHDA and CDR2 SQIVND (reference sequence). The CDR3 protein is CASSKGATGTDTQYF. The DNA for the CDR3 is TGTGCCAGTAGCAAAGGTGCCACCGGCACAGATACGCAGTATTTT.

The chain couples TRBV12-5 to TRBJ1-1; unclear D gene. Per the germline V gene, CDR1 is LGHNT and CDR2 is FRNRAP. Trimming took off 5 bases at V and 1 base at J, with 8 bases between the two ends. The CDR3 has 13 residues. CDR3 protein: CASGEEANTEAFF. CDR3 in DNA: TGTGCTAGTGGTGAGGAGGCGAACACTGAAGCTTTCTTT.

The chain joins TRBV28 to TRBJ1-6; D perhaps matches TRBD1 (5 bases). Trimming took 4 bases from V and 7 from J, leaving 11 bases between them. This CDR3 is 14 amino acids long. Germline loops: CDR1 MDHEN, CDR2 SYDVKM. Here the CDR3 reads CASSYDRENSPLHF. CDR3 nucleotide sequence: TGTGCCAGCAGTTACGACAGAGAAAATTCACCCCTCCACTTT.

The J gene is TRBJ2-7, the V gene TRBV12-3 or TRBV12-4, with D possibly matching TRBD1 (5 bases). This CDR3 spans 12 amino acids. V shed 5 bases and J shed 4 bases, with 9 bases lying between them. The CDR3 reads CASSRQGYEQYF. The CDR3 DNA reads as TGTGCCAGCAGTCGGCAGGGTTACGAGCAGTACTTC.

The chain employs TRBV7-9 and TRBJ1-4, with a tentative D call TRBD1 (5 bases). CDR3 length equals 18 residues. V gave up 3 bases and J gave up 3 bases, with 20 bases separating them. Per the germline V gene, CDR1 is SEHNR and CDR2 is FQNEAQ (reference sequence). The DNA of the CDR3 is TGTGCCAGCAGCTTGTCGGTGGGGCAGGCCGGCCCTAATGAAAAACTGTTTTTT. This codes for CASSLSVGQAGPNEKLFF.

CDR3 loop: CASSYTGLSSYEQYF. CDR3 in DNA: TGTGCCAGCAGTTATACGGGGCTTAGCTCCTACGAGCAGTACTTC. This chain joins TRBV6-2 or TRBV6-3 and TRBJ2-7; possibly TRBD1 or TRBD2 for D (5 bases each). Germline CDR1 and CDR2: MNHEY and SVGEGT. The ends were cut back, 3 bases at V and 0 bases at J, with 12 bases in the middle. The CDR3 has 15 amino acids.

V gene TRBV5-6 combines with J gene TRBJ1-3, with no clear D. CDR3 length: 14 amino acids. Trimming took 0 bases from V and 3 from J, leaving 7 bases between them. Per the germline V gene, CDR1 is SGHDT and CDR2 is YYEEEE. Here the CDR3 DNA reads TGTGCCAGCAGCTTGGAGTTAGGTGGAAACACCATATATTTT. As protein: CASSLELGGNTIYF.

J is TRBJ2-1 and V is TRBV12-3 or TRBV12-4, with D maybe TRBD2 (5 bases). There are 13 residues in the CDR3. Trimming pared 3 bases from V and 7 bases from J, leaving 10 bases between. The CDR3 protein is CASSLVGMNEQFF. DNA for the CDR3: TGTGCCAGCAGTTTGGTCGGGATGAATGAGCAGTTCTTC.

This rearrangement joins TRBV5-1 to TRBJ1-4, with D unresolved. Germline V lookup: CDR1 SGHRS, CDR2 YFSETQ. V lost 4 bases and J lost 0, with 7 bases in between. The CDR3 loop spans 14 amino acids. DNA of the CDR3: TGCGCCAGCAGCGACCTTGCAACTAATGAAAAACTGTTTTTT. As protein: CASSDLATNEKLFF.

The J gene is TRBJ1-1, the V gene TRBV5-1; D is unclear. Germline V gene data show CDR1 as SGHRS and CDR2 as YFSETQ. This CDR3 has 18 residues. Trimming cost V 0 bases and J 1 base, with 19 bases left between them. The CDR3, as DNA: TGCGCCAGCAGCTTGGATCACCCTCTCCAGCTGGGGAACACTGAAGCTTTCTTT. Translating gives CASSLDHPLQLGNTEAFF.

Here the CDR3 reads CASSLLTGEQYF. CDR3 in DNA: TGTGCCAGCAGCCTCCTTACGGGCGAGCAGTACTTC. The rearrangement links TRBV3-1 (or the pseudogene TRBV3-2) to TRBJ2-7; D gene ambiguous. This CDR3 has 12 residues. Germline CDR1 and CDR2: LGHDT and YNNKEL (reference sequence). Trimming cost V 4 bases and J 6 bases, with 10 bases left between them.

This clone was found once. V and J are TRBV6-5 and TRBJ2-3; 11 nucleotides agree with TRBD2. The germline CDR1 and CDR2 sequences are MNHEY and SVGAGI. The junction had 4 bases not matched to a gene; V was cut back by 5 bases and J by 6 bases. This CDR3 has 14 residues. The CDR3 sequence is CASSTSGRRDTQYF. The CDR3 DNA sequence: TGTGCCAGCAGTACTAGCGGGAGAAGGGATACGCAGTATTTT.